This T cell receptor beta chain comes out of a study of molecular identifiers for immune sequencing clone quantification. Whole-study results and caveats: Should identical TCR molecules share a barcode, the sizes of highly expanded clones could be underestimated.

As regards this clonotype: What it recognizes is unknown.

Sorted inputs of about 20,000 to 1,000,000 cells, with 10%, 30% or 50% RNA, yielded naive CD8 libraries. Naive CD8 T cells were FACS-sorted by CD8+CD4-CCR7+CD45RA+ markers. Methods described previously, with TCR primers listed, were used for bulk TCR libraries. TCRdb re-called the PCR reads through MiXCR, storing one row per CDR3 protein. The sample carries 85,000 to 100,000 distinct CDR3 sequences, roughly 24% recorded once. CDR3 length: 15 residues. Germline V gene lookup returns CDR1 PRHDT and CDR2 FYEKMQ (reference sequence). The V segment lost 4 bases and the J segment 5 bases; nucleotides outside the gene matches: 8.

The clonotype was recovered from a human donor in good health. Some libraries in this study had Jurkat cell RNA spiked in. Material for sequencing was naive CD8+ T cells from blood, with Jurkat cell RNA spiked in. Subset here: FACS-sorted CD8+CD4-CCR7+CD45RA+ naive T cells. The chain employs TRBV13 and TRBJ2-5, with 9 bases fitting TRBD2. Written as DNA, the CDR3 is TGTGCCAGCAGCTCGGGTCTAGCGGGATGGGAGACCCAGTACTTC. This translates into CASSSGLAGWETQYF.